The T cell receptor beta chain under discussion was sequenced for a study of beta chain features in type 1 diabetes. Study results and limitations: In every one of the four CD4+ subsets, TCRB CDR3s were moderately but significantly shorter in Type 1 diabetes patients.

Only a few counts were recorded for this clone. The antigen is not known. With 3 bases clipped from V and 2 bases from J, the junction kept 3 bases outside the gene matches. This CDR3 has 15 amino acids. Germline values: CDR1 SGHTA, CDR2 FQGNSA. Sequencing targeted expressed TCRB transcripts, as all isolated RNA had been reverse transcribed. TCRdb's table, derived via immunoSEQ multiplex PCR, lists solely in-frame clones and lacks some. The table has 300,000 or so clones, 14% seen once; the top ten hold more than 0.015%. The rearrangement joins TRBV7-2 to TRBJ2-1, with 8 bases matching TRBD2. The material sequenced was naive CD4+ T cells from blood. This clonotype was obtained from a man younger than 45 with type 1 diabetes. In DNA, the CDR3 is TGTGCCAGCAGCTTCCGAGCGGGGGCCTACAATGAGCAGTTCTTC. This codes for CASSFRAGAYNEQFF.